These 14 T cell receptor beta chains share one sample of origin, sequenced in a study of T-cell memory formation after mild COVID-19 (dated by TCRdb to about 2021). Library generation was performed with 5' RACE. TCRdb lists the instrument as Illumina NovaSeq 6000. The public reads were reprocessed in TCRdb via fastp at Q25 and MiXCR, keeping in-frame beta chains. Every entry covers one CDR3 protein and lists the most common genes and DNA from its rows. The sample table holds 550,000 to 650,000 distinct CDR3 sequences, of which roughly a sixth were seen once. The top ten constitute roughly 8% of the sample. What was sequenced was PBMCs or a T cell subset sorted from them (not recorded which). The receptors were gathered from an adult woman who had mild COVID-19 (a few samples of this study predate the infection). The sample titles of this study are shuffled in the database, so cell type and time point are left out; the donor was told from shared clones.

This clonotype was recorded many times. V usage is TRBV29-1 and J usage is TRBJ2-1; 11 bases line up with TRBD2. The CDR3 consists of 17 residues. J gave up 5 bases and V 2 bases, and 11 bases lay outside the gene matches. Germline CDR1 is SQVTM and CDR2 is ANQGSEA. For the CDR3, the DNA is TGCAGCGTTGAAAGGCACGGACTAGCGGGTCCTAACAATGAGCAGTTCTTC. Its translation is CSVERHGLAGPNNEQFF.

This clonotype occurred once. The gene calls are TRBV6-1 and TRBJ1-5, with TRBD1 as a possible D gene (5 bases). Trimming stripped 7 bases from V and 4 bases from J, with 17 bases between. Germline V CDR1 and CDR2: MNHNS, SASEGT. The CDR3 spans 15 residues. The CDR3 loop is CASTQGVGPNQPQHF. CDR3 DNA sequence: TGTGCCAGCACCCAAGGTGTGGGGCCGAATCAGCCCCAGCATTTT.

V gene TRBV23-1 combines with J gene TRBJ2-5; tentative D call: TRBD2 (6 bases). TRBV23-1 is flagged as an ORF with uncertain function. This CDR3 is 16 amino acids long. Trimming pared 4 bases from V and 1 base from J, leaving 16 bases between. CDR3 nucleotides: TGCGCCAGCAGTCGACCCCTAGCGAGGGGCCAAGAGACCCAGTACTTC. It encodes CASSRPLARGQETQYF.

The V and J genes are TRBV4-1 and TRBJ2-2, with 10 bases identical to TRBD1. CDR3 size: 15 residues. Germline values: CDR1 MGHRA, CDR2 YSYEKL. V dropped 4 bases and J dropped 7; count of bases not matched to a gene: 6. In DNA, the CDR3 is TGCGCCAGCAGCCTTGGACAGGGGGTAATCGGGGAGCTGTTTTTT. Translation: CASSLGQGVIGELFF.

For this clonotype: One end of the junction varies from germline; a read error may be responsible. The rearrangement joins TRBV6-5 to TRBJ1-5; TRBD1 aligns across 8 bases. Germline-derived CDR1 and CDR2 are MNHEY and SVGAGI. This CDR3 spans 17 amino acids. This CDR3 is CASSYSYPSGGNQPQHF. CDR3 in DNA: TGTGCCAGCAGTTACTCTTACCCTTCAGGGGGCAACCAGCCCCAGCATTTT.

This clonotype was detected many times. The CDR3, as DNA: TGCAGCGTTGGAGGGGGGGTTGCGGAGAACACTGAAGCTTTCTTT. Its translation is CSVGGGVAENTEAFF. V is TRBV29-1 and J is TRBJ1-1; TRBD1 is a possible D gene (6 bases). V was clipped by 4 bases and J by 1 base, with 16 bases between them. Per germline, CDR1 SQVTM and CDR2 ANQGSEA. The CDR3 loop spans 15 amino acids.

This clonotype was found a few times. This chain connects TRBV21-1 to TRBJ2-3; the D segment call TRBD1 is taken from the table without a DNA check. TRBV21-1 counts as a pseudogene. The CDR3 is 16 residues long. The CDR3 protein is CASSRSRRGPTDTQYF. The CDR3, as DNA: TGTGCCAGCAGCAGAAGTCGCAGGGGGCCGACAGATACGCAGTATTTT.

The chain employs TRBV6-5 and TRBJ2-1; perhaps D is TRBD1 or TRBD2 (5 bases each). The ends were cut back, 6 bases at V and 8 bases at J, with 14 bases in the middle. The germline CDR1 and CDR2 sequences are MNHEY and SVGAGI. The CDR3 has 13 amino acids. The CDR3 sequence: CASRGQGVYEQFF. CDR3 nucleotide sequence: TGTGCCAGCAGGGGGCAGGGAGTCTATGAGCAGTTCTTC.

There are a few counts of this clonotype. The chain has TRBV5-4 and TRBJ2-3, with 9 nucleotides matching TRBD2. Looked up from germline, CDR1 is SGHNT and CDR2 is YYREEE (reference sequence). The CDR3 length is 17 residues. After removal of 3 bases from V and 1 base from J, the junction contained 9 bases not matched to a gene. CDR3 in amino acids: CASSSSGGRGGTDTQYF. For the CDR3, the DNA is TGTGCCAGCAGCTCCTCAGGCGGGAGGGGTGGCACAGATACGCAGTATTTT.

This clonotype was picked up a small number of times. The chain has TRBV7-9 and TRBJ2-7, with D maybe TRBD1 (6 bases). Germline lookup yields CDR1 SEHNR and CDR2 FQNEAQ (reference sequence). V was shortened by 1 base and J by 2 bases, with 15 bases between the two germline ends. The CDR3 spans 16 residues. For the CDR3, the DNA is TGTGCCAGCAGCTTAGTCCAGGGACACCTCGCCTACGAGCAGTACTTC. This translates into CASSLVQGHLAYEQYF.

This clonotype was observed a few times. The V and J genes are TRBV5-5 and TRBJ1-6; D remains unclear. Looked up from germline, CDR1 is SGHKS and CDR2 is YYEKEE (reference sequence). V was cut by 0 bases and J by 8 bases, with 0 bases left in between. This CDR3 has 11 residues. The CDR3 DNA is TGTGCCAGCAGCTTGGATTCACCCCTCCACTTT. Translating it yields CASSLDSPLHF.

The table lists this clonotype with a few counts. This chain uses TRBV4-1 with TRBJ1-2; D is ambiguous. This CDR3 has 14 amino acids. V lost 0 bases and J lost 4, with 9 bases in between. Germline loops: CDR1 MGHRA, CDR2 YSYEKL. The CDR3 DNA is TGCGCCAGCAGCCAAGACCAGGCTAGCTATGGCTACACCTTC. Protein product: CASSQDQASYGYTF.

Many counts were recorded for this clonotype. This sequence joins TRBV29-1 and TRBJ2-7; perhaps TRBD2 as D (6 bases). The CDR3 loop spans 14 amino acids. Trimming removed 5 bases at V and 0 bases at J, with 14 bases between. In germline, CDR1 is SQVTM, CDR2 ANQGSEA. This chain's CDR3 is CSVSGGDYSYEQYF. Here the CDR3 DNA reads TGCAGCGTTTCGGGCGGGGATTACTCCTACGAGCAGTACTTC.

This clonotype was counted a few times. The chain joins TRBV6-6 to TRBJ2-1; D is perhaps TRBD1 (6 bases). The CDR3 is 14 residues long. Germline V gene lookup returns CDR1 MNHNY and CDR2 SVGAGI (reference sequence). The germline V and J ends were trimmed by 2 bases and 9 bases, with 14 bases remaining between them. CDR3 nucleotide sequence: TGTGCCAGCAGTTACGGCTCCCGGGACATTGAGCAGTTCTTC. It yields the protein CASSYGSRDIEQFF.